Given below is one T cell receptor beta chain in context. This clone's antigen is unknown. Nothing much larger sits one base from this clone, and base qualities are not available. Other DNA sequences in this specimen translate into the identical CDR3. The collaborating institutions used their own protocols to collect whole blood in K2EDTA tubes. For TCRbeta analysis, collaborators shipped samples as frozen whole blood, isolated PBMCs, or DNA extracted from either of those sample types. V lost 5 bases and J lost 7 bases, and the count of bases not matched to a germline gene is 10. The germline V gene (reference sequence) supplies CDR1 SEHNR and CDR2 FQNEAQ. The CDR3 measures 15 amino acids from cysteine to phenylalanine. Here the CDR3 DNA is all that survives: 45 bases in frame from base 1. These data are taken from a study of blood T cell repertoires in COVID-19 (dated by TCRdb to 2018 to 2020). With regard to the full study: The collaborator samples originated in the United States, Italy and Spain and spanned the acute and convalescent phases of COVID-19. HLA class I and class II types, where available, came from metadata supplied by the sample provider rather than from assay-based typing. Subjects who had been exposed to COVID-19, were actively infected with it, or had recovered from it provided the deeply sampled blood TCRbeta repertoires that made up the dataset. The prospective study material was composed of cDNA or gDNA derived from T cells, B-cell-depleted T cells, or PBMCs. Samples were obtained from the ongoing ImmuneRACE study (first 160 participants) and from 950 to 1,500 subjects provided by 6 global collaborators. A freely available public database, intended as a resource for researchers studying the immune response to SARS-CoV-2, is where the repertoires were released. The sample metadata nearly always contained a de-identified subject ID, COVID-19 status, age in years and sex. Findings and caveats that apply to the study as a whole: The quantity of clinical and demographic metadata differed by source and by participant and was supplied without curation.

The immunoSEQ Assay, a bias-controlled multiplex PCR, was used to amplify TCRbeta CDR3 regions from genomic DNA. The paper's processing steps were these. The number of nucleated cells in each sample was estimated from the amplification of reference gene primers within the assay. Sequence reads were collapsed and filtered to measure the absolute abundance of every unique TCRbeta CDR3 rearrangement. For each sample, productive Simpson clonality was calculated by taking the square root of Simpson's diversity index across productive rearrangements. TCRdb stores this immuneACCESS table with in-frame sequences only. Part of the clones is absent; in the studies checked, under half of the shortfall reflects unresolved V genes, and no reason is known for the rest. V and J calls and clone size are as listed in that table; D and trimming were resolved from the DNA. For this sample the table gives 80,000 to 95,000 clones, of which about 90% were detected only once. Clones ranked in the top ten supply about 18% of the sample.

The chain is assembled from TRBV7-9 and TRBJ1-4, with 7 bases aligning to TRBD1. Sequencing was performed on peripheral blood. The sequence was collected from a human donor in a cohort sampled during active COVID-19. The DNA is TGTGCCAGCAGCCCGCAAACAGGGGTCGGTGAAAAACTGTTTTTT. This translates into CASSPQTGVGEKLFF.